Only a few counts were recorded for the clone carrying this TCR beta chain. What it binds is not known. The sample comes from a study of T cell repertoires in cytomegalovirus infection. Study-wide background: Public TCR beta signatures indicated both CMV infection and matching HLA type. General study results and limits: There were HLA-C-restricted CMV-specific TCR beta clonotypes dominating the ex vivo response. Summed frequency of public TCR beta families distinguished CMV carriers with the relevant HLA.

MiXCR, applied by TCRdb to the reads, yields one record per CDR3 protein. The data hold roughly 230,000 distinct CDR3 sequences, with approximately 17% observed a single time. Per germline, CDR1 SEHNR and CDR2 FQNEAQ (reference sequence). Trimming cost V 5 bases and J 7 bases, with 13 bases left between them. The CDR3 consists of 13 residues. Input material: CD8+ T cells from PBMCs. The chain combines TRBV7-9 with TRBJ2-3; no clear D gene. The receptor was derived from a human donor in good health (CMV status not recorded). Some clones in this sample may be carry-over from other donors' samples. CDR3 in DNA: TGTGCCAGCAGCCCGCCCCAGTATAATACGCAGTATTTT. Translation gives CASSPPQYNTQYF.